This T cell receptor beta chain was observed in a study of T-cell reconstitution after alpha-beta-depleted transplantation in children (dated by TCRdb to the mid-2010s). A note on the overall study: Using TCR repertoire profiling, the study quantitatively followed how T-cell immune reconstitution unfolded in children after TCRalphabeta/CD19-depleted allogeneic hematopoietic cell transplantation.

The CDR3, cysteine through phenylalanine, is 15 amino acids long. Only the CDR3 DNA stays, 45 bases, in frame from base 1. The germline V gene encodes CDR1 SGDLS and CDR2 YYNGEE. V lost 4 bases and J lost 4 bases; the stretch between them is 15 bases long. This clonotype was seen more than once but under ten times. Its antigen target is currently unknown. The sample holds no much larger clone one base away, and base qualities are not on file. The library was generated by PCR. The listed sequencing device is Illumina HiSeq 2500. To normalize quantification of the TCRbeta repertoire, the TCR libraries were built with molecular barcoding that relied on unique molecular identifiers. TCRdb trimmed the raw reads at Q25, called clones with MiXCR and kept productive beta chains. One record per CDR3 amino acid sequence lists the most common genes and DNA. The sample yields 400,000 to 500,000 distinct CDR3 sequences; approximately 10% were counted once. Roughly 5% of the sample is held by the ten biggest clonotypes.

This TCR came from a human donor who donated a stem cell graft to a child with acute myeloid leukemia. The rearrangement combines TRBV9 with TRBJ2-1; TRBD2 is perhaps the D gene, given 5 matching bases. This sample comprised PBMCs from the stem cell graft donor, obtained from the stem cell graft. The DNA sequence follows: TGTGCCAGCAGCCCCCTGGAGGTGCAGTACAATGAGCAGTTCTTC. The translation is CASSPLEVQYNEQFF.